This TCR beta chain was identified in a study of PD-L1 blockade in urothelial cancer. Study-wide context: Of some 30 patients, about 24 were males with bladder-origin urothelial cancer.

Templates that were synthetic TCR analogs were spiked into each PCR. Profiled with immunoSEQ multiplex PCR; TCRdb holds only in-frame clones, not every one. The sample has 65,000 to 80,000 clones, under 90% seen once. Time point meaning: pretreatment peripheral blood. Patients had urothelial carcinoma that was locally advanced or metastatic. The study collected 1 to 8 samples per patient, pretreatment and on-treatment. Per the germline V gene, CDR1 is SGDLS and CDR2 is YYNGEE. The CDR3 runs to 14 residues. V dropped 0 bases and J dropped 3 bases, with 8 bases sitting between them. J is TRBJ2-3 and V is TRBV9, with D unclear. Sequenced material: PBMCs, taken around atezolizumab (anti-PD-L1) treatment. This receptor was taken from a man between 70 and 80 years old with urothelial cancer. CDR3 in amino acids: CASSVGAFTDTQYF. The DNA for the CDR3 is TGTGCCAGCAGCGTAGGAGCTTTTACAGATACGCAGTATTTT.